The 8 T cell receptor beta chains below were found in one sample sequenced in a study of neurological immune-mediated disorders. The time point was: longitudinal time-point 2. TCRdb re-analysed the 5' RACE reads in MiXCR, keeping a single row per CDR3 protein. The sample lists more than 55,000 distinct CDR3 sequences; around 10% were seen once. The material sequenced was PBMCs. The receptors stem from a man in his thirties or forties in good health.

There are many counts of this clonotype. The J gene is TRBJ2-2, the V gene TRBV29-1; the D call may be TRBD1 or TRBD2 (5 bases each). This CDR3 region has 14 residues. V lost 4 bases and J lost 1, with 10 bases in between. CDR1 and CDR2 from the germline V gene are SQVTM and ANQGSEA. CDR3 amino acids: CSVVGTENTGELFF. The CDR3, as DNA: TGCAGCGTTGTAGGGACGGAGAACACCGGGGAGCTGTTTTTT.

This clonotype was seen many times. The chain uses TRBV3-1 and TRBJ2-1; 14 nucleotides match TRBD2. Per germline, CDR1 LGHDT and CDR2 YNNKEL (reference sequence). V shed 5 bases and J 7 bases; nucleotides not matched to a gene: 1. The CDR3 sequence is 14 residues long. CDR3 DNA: TGTGCCAGCAGCGGGACTAGCGGGAGAAATGAGCAGTTCTTC. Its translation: CASSGTSGRNEQFF.

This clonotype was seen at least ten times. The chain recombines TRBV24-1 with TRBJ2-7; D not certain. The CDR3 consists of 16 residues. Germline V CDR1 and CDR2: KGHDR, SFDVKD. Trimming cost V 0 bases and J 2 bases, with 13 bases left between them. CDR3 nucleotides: TGTGCCACCAGTGATTTGGGCACAGCCGGCGCCTACGAGCAGTACTTC. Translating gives CATSDLGTAGAYEQYF.

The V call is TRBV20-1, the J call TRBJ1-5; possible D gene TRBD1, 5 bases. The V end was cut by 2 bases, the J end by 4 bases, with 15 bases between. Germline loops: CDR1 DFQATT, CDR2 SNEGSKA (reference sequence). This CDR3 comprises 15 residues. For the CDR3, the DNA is TGCAGTGCTAGACCCGGGACGGGGATAAATCAGCCCCAGCATTTT. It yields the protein CSARPGTGINQPQHF.

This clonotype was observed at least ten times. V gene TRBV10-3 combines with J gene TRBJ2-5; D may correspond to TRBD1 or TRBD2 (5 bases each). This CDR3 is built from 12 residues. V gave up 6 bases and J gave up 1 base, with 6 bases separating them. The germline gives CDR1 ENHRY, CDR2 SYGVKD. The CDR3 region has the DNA TGTGCCATCAGAGGGACCCAAGAGACCCAGTACTTC. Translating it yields CAIRGTQETQYF.

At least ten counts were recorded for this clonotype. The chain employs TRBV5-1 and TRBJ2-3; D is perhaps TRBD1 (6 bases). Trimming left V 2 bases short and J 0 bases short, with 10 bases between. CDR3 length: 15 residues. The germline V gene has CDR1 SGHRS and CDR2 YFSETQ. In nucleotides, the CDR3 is TGCGCCAGCAGCTTATTCAGGGGCAGCACAGATACGCAGTATTTT. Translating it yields CASSLFRGSTDTQYF.

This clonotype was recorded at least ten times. The DNA for the CDR3 is TGCAGTGCCATCGCACAGGGGTCACCCCTCCACTTT. This sequence encodes CSAIAQGSPLHF. This sequence joins TRBV20-1 and TRBJ1-6; 7 bases align to TRBD1. Trimming at V came to 6 bases and at J to 10 bases, leaving 6 bases not matched to a gene. Germline V gene lookup returns CDR1 DFQATT and CDR2 SNEGSKA (reference sequence). There are 12 residues in the CDR3.

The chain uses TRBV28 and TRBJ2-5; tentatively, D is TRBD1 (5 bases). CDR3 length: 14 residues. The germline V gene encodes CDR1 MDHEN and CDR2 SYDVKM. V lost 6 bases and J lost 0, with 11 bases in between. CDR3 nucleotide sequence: TGTGCCAGCAGAAGACAGACGTACCAAGAGACCCAGTACTTC. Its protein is CASRRQTYQETQYF.